Below, 9 T cell receptor beta chains from the same sample are listed, as sequenced in a study of blood T cell repertoires in COVID-19. The method was immunoSEQ multiplex PCR; TCRdb's version includes in-frame clones alone and lacks a portion of them. This sample has around 270,000 clones, with roughly 91% found just once. The sequenced material came from peripheral blood. Receptor source: a man aged 40-49 years with acute or convalescent COVID-19.

The chain links TRBV6-5 to TRBJ1-1; D may be TRBD1 (6 bases). The germline V gene encodes CDR1 MNHEY and CDR2 SVGAGI. V lost 6 bases, J lost 2 bases, and 13 bases lay in between. The CDR3 length is 14 residues. The CDR3 DNA sequence: TGTGCCAGCAGCATTTTGGACAGAAACACTGAAGCTTTCTTT. Protein: CASSILDRNTEAFF.

The chain carries TRBV3-1 (or the pseudogene TRBV3-2) and TRBJ2-1; no clear D. The CDR3 is 12 residues long. Germline V gives CDR1 LGHDT, CDR2 YNNKEL (reference sequence). Trimming took 1 base from V and 10 from J, leaving 8 bases between them. CDR3 sequence reads: CASSQGGLEQFF. In DNA form, the CDR3 reads TGTGCCAGCAGCCAAGGTGGGCTAGAGCAGTTCTTC.

This clone was seen a single time. The chain has TRBV7-9 and TRBJ1-1; D may be TRBD1 (5 bases). Germline CDR1 SEHNR, CDR2 FQNEAQ (reference sequence). The CDR3 consists of 15 residues. Deletions cut 1 base from V and 6 bases from J, with 15 bases between. The CDR3 region has the DNA TGTGCCAGCAGCTTAGGTGTGTTTGGGGGGGCTGAAGCTTTCTTT. Its protein is CASSLGVFGGAEAFF.

Only one count was recorded for this clone. The chain uses TRBV6-5 and TRBJ2-7; TRBD1 might be the D (6 bases). Germline-derived CDR1 and CDR2 are MNHEY and SVGAGI. The CDR3 is made up of 14 amino acids. Deletions cut 7 bases from V and 2 bases from J, with 15 bases between. CDR3 DNA: TGTGCCAGCACCTCAGGGACACCAACCTACGAGCAGTACTTC. The encoded protein is CASTSGTPTYEQYF.

The chain is built from TRBV6-4 and TRBJ2-2; 8 bases agree with TRBD1. Unmatched junction bases numbered 9, after V lost 5 bases and J lost 4 bases. CDR3 length equals 16 residues. The germline V gene has CDR1 MRHNA and CDR2 SNTAGT. CDR3 in DNA: TGTGCCAGCAGTTTTCCCCGGGACAGGAGCACCGGGGAGCTGTTTTTT. Its translation: CASSFPRDRSTGELFF.

The chain couples TRBV12-3 or TRBV12-4 to TRBJ2-7; D uncertain. The V and J ends lost 4 bases and 3 bases respectively, with 7 bases between them. This CDR3 spans 12 amino acids. The DNA for the CDR3 is TGTGCCAGCAGTTATGACATCTACGAGCAGTACTTC. Translated, it gives CASSYDIYEQYF.

The CDR3 DNA reads TGTGCCATCAGTGGACAGGGGTTTGGCTACACCTTC. Its translation is CAISGQGFGYTF. This sequence joins TRBV10-3 and TRBJ1-2, with 8 bases fitting TRBD1. The germline V gene has CDR1 ENHRY and CDR2 SYGVKD. J gave up 7 bases and V 4 bases, and 2 bases lay outside the gene matches. The CDR3 has 12 amino acids.

The V and J genes are TRBV6-2 or TRBV6-3 and TRBJ2-7; possible D gene TRBD2, 7 bases. The length of the CDR3 is 13 residues. Trimming left V 3 bases short and J 6 bases short, with 12 bases between. Germline values: CDR1 MNHEY, CDR2 SVGEGT. The CDR3 nucleotides are TGTGCCAGCAGTTATGGGGGGGCTGGCGAGCAGTACTTC. It specifies CASSYGGAGEQYF.

This chain links TRBV11-2 with TRBJ2-2; 7 bases line up with TRBD2. With V trimmed by 3 bases and J by 6 bases, 10 bases remained unmatched. The CDR3 runs 16 residues. The V gene's germline CDR1 is SGHAT and CDR2 FQNNGV. The CDR3 here is CASSFLGSGVPGELFF. The CDR3 DNA reads TGTGCCAGCAGCTTCCTCGGAAGCGGGGTCCCCGGGGAGCTGTTTTTT.